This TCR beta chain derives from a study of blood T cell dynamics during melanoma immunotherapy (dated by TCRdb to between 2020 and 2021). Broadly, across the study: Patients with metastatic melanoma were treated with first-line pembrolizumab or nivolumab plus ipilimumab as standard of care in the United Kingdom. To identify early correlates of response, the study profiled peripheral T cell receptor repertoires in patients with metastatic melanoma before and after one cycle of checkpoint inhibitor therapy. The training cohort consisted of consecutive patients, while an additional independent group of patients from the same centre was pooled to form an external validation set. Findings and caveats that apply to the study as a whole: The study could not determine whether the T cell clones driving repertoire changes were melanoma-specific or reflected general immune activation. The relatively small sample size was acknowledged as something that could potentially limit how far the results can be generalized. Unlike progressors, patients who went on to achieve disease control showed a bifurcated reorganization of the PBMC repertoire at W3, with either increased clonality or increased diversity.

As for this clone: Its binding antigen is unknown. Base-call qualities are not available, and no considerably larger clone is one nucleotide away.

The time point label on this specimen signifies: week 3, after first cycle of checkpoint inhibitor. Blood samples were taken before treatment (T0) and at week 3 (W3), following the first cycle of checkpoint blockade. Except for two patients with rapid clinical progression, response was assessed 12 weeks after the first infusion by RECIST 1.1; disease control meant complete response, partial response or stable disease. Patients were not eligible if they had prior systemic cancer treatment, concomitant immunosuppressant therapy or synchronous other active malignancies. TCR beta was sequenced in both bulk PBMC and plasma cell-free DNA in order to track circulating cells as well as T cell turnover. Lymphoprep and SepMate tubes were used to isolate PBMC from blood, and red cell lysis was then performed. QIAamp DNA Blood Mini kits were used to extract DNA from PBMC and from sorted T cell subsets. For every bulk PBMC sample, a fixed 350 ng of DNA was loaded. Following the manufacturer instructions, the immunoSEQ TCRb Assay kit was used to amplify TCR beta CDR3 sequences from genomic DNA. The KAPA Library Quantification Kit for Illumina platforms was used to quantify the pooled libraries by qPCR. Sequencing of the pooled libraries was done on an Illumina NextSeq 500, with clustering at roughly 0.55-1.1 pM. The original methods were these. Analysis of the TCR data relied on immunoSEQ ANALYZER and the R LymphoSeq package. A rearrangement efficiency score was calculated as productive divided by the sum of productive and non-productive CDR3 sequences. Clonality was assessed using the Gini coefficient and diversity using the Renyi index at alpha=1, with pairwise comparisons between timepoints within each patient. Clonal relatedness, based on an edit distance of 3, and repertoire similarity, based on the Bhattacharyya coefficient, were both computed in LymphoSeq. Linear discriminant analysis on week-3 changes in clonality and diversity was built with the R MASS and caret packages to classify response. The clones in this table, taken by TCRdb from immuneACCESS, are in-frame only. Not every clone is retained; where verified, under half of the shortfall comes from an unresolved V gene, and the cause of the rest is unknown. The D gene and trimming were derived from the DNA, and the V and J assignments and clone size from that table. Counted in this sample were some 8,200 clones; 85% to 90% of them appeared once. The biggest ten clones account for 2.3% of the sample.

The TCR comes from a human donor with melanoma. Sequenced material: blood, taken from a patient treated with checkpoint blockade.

The DNA sequence is given as TGTGCCAGCAGCCCGAGGACAGATCCCATTATTGAAGCTTTCTTT. This yields the protein CASSPRTDPIIEAFF. This chain joins TRBV4-2 to TRBJ1-1; possibly the D gene is TRBD1, per 6 matching bases. CDR1 and CDR2, per the germline V gene, are LGHNA and YNFKEQ. The CDR3 runs 15 amino acids, cysteine and phenylalanine included. The entry retains the CDR3 DNA only, 45 bases that are in frame from base 1. The junction shows trimming of 4 bases on V and 7 bases on J, plus 19 bases between the germline ends.